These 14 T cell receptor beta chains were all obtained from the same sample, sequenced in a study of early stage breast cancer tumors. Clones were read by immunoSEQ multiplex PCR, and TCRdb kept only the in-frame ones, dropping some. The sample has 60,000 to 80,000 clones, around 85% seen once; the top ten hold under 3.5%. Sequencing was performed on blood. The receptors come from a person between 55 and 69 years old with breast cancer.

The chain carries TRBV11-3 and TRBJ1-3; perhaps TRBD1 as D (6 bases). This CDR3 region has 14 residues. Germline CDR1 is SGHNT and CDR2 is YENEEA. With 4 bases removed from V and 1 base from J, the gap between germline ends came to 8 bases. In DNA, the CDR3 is TGTGCCAGCAGCTCCACAGGGTCTGGAAACACCATATATTTT. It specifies CASSSTGSGNTIYF. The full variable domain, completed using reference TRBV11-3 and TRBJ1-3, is EAGVVQSPRYKIIEKKQPVAFWCNPISGHNTLYWYLQNLGQGPELLIRYENEEAVDDSQLPKDRFSAERLKGVDSTLKIQPAELGDSAVYLCASSSTGSGNTIYFGEGSWLTVV.

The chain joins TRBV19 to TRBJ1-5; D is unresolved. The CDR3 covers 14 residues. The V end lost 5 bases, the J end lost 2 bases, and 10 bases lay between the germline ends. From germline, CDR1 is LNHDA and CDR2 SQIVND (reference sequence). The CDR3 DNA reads TGTGCCAGTAGTCCCCGAGTGGGCAATCAGCCCCAGCATTTT. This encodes CASSPRVGNQPQHF.

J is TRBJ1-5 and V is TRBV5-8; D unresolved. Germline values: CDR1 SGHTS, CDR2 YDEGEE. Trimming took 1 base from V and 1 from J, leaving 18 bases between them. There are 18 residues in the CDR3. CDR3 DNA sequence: TGTGCCAGCAGCTTGTTGGATTGGAGTCCGAACAGCAATCAGCCCCAGCATTTT. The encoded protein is CASSLLDWSPNSNQPQHF. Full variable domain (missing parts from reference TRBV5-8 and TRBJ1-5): EAGVTQSPTHLIKTRGQQATLRCSPISGHTSVYWYQQALGLGLQFLLWYDEGEERNRGNFPPRFSGRQFPNYSSELNVNALELEDSALYLCASSLLDWSPNSNQPQHFGDGTRLSIL.

The CDR3 here is CASSLVTSGAYNEQFF. DNA for the CDR3: TGTGCCAGCAGCTTAGTTACTAGCGGAGCTTACAATGAGCAGTTCTTC. The gene calls are TRBV7-9 and TRBJ2-1, with 8 bases that match TRBD2. V was pared by 1 base and J by 4 bases, with 6 bases of the junction left unmatched. The length of the CDR3 is 16 residues. Germline V CDR1 and CDR2: SEHNR, FQNEAQ (reference sequence).

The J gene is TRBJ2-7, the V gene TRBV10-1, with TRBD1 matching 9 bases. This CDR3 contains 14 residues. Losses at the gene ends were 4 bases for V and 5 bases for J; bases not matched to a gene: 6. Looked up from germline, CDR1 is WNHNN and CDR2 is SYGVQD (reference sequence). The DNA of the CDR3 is TGCGCCAGCAGTGTTGGACAGGGGACCCACGAGCAGTACTTC. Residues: CASSVGQGTHEQYF.

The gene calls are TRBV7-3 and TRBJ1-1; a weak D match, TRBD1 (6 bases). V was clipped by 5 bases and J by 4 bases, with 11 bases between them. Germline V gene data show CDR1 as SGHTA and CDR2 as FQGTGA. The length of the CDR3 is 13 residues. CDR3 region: CASSPEGGTEAFF. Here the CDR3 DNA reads TGTGCCAGCAGCCCCGAGGGGGGCACTGAAGCTTTCTTT.

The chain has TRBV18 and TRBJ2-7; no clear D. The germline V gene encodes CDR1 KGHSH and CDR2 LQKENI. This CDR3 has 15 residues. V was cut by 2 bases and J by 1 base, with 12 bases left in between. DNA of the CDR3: TGTGCCAGCTCACCAAATCCACAGCATTCCTACGAGCAGTACTTC. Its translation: CASSPNPQHSYEQYF.

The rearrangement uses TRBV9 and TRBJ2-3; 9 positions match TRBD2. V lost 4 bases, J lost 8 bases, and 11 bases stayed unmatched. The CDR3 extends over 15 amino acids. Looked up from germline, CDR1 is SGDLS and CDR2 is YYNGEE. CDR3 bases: TGTGCCAGCAGCCCCCAAGGGACTAGCTCCGGTACGCAGTATTTT. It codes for CASSPQGTSSGTQYF.

CDR3 DNA: TGCGCCAGCAGCTTGGGGCAGGCGGCCGCCTATGGCTACACCTTC. It yields the protein CASSLGQAAAYGYTF. J is TRBJ1-2 and V is TRBV5-1; D not certain. Germline CDR1 reads SGHRS; CDR2 reads YFSETQ. The CDR3 totals 15 residues. V was shortened by 0 bases and J by 4 bases, with 13 bases between the two germline ends.

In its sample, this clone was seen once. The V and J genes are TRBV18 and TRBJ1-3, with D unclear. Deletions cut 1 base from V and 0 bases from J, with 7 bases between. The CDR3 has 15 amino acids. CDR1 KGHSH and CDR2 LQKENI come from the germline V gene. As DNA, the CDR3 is TGTGCCAGCTCACCACGTCTAGGCTCTGGAAACACCATATATTTT. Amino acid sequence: CASSPRLGSGNTIYF.

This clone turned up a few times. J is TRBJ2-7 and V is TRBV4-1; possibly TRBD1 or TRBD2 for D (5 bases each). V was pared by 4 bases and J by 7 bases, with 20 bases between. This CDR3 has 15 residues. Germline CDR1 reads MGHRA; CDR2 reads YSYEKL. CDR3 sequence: CASSRYRDDSREQYF. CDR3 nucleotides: TGCGCCAGCAGCCGATACCGGGACGACTCCCGGGAGCAGTACTTC.

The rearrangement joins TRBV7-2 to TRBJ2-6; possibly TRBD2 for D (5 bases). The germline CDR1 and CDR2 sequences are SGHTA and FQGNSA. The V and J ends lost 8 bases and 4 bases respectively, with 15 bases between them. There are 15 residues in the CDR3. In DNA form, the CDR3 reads TGTGCCAGCCAGTGGGGAGCTTCGGGGGCCAACGTCCTGACTTTC. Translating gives CASQWGASGANVLTF.

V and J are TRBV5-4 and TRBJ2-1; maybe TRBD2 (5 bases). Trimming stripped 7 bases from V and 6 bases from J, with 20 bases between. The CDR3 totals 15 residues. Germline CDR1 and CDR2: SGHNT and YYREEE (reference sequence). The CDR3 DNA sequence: TGTGCCAGCCGATCGGCTAGCACCGACCCCAATGAGCAGTTCTTC. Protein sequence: CASRSASTDPNEQFF.

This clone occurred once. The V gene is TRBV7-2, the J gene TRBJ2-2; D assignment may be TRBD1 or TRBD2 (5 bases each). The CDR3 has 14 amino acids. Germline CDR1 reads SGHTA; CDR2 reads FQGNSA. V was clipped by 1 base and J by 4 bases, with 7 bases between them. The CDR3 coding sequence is TGTGCCAGCAGCTTAGGGGGGATCACCGGGGAGCTGTTTTTT. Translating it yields CASSLGGITGELFF.